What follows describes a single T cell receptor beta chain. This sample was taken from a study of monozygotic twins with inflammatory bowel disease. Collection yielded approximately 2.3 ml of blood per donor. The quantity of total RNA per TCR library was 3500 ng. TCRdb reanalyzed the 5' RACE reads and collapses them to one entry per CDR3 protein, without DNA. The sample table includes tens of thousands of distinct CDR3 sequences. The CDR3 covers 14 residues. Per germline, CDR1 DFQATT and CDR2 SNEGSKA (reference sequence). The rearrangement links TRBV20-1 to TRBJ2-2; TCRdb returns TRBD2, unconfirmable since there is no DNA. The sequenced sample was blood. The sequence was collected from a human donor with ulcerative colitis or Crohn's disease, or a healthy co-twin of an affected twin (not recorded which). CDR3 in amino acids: CSATSGRTTGELFF.